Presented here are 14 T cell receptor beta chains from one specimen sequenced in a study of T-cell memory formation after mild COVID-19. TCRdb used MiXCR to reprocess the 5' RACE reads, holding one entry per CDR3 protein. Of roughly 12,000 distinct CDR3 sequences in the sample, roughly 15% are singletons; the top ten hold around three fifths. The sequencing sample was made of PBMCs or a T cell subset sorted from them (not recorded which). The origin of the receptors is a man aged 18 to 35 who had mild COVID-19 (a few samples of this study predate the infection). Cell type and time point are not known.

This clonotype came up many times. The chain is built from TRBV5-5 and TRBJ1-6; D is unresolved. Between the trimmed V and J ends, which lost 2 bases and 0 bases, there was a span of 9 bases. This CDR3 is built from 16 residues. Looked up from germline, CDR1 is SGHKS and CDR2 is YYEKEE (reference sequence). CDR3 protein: CASSFVAVSYNSPLHF. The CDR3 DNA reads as TGTGCCAGCAGCTTCGTGGCAGTCTCCTATAATTCACCCCTCCACTTT.

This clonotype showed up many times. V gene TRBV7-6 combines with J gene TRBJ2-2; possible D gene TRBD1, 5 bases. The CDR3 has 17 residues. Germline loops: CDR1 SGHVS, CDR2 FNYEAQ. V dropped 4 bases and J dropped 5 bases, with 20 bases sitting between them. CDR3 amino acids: CASSSPSRGPRTGELFF. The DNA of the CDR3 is TGTGCCAGCAGCTCCCCGTCTAGGGGCCCCAGGACCGGGGAGCTGTTTTTT.

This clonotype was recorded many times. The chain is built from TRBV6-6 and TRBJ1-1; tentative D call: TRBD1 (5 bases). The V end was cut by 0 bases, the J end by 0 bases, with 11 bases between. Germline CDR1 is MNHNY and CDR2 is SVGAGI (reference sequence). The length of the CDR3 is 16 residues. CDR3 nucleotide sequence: TGTGCCAGCAGTTACTCGATTGGCAGGGTGAACACTGAAGCTTTCTTT. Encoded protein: CASSYSIGRVNTEAFF.

As DNA, the CDR3 is TGTGCCAGCAGCCAGGGAACCGGGGAGCTGTTTTTT. Translating it yields CASSQGTGELFF. V usage is TRBV12-3 or TRBV12-4 and J usage is TRBJ2-2; tentative D call: TRBD1 (5 bases). Trimming took off 6 bases at V and 5 bases at J, with 7 bases between the two ends. The CDR3 contains 12 residues.

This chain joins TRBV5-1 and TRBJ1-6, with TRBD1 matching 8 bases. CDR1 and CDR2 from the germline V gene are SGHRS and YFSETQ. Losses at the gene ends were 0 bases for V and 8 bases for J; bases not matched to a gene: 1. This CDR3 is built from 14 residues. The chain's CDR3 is CASSLAGGYSPLHF. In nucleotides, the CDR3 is TGCGCCAGCAGCTTGGCAGGGGGCTATTCACCCCTCCACTTT.

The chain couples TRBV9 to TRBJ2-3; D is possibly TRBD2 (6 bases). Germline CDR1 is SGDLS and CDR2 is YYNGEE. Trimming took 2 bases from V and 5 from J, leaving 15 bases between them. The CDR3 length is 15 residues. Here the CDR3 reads CASSVGGTARDTQYF. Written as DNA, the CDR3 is TGTGCCAGCAGCGTTGGGGGGACGGCGAGAGATACGCAGTATTTT.

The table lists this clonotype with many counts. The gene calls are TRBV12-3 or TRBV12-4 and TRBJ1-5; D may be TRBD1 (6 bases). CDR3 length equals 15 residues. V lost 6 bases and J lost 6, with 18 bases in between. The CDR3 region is CASSPQGPRIQPQHF. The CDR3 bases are TGTGCCAGCAGCCCACAGGGCCCCCGAATTCAGCCCCAGCATTTT.

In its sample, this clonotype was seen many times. The CDR3 nucleotides read TGCGCCAGCAGCTTGGGTCTAGCGAGCACAGATACGCAGTATTTT. Translating gives CASSLGLASTDTQYF. This chain uses TRBV5-1 with TRBJ2-3; TRBD2 is a possible D gene (6 bases). V was shortened by 0 bases and J by 0 bases, with 8 bases between the two germline ends. The CDR3 is 15 residues long. The V gene's germline CDR1 is SGHRS and CDR2 YFSETQ.

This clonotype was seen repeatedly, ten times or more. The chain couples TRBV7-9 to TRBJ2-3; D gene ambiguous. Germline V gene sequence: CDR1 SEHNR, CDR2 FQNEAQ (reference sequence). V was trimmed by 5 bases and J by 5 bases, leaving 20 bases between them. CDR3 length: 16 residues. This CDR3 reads CASSPVVGPVEDTQYF. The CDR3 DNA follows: TGTGCCAGCAGCCCAGTCGTTGGGCCCGTGGAAGATACGCAGTATTTT.

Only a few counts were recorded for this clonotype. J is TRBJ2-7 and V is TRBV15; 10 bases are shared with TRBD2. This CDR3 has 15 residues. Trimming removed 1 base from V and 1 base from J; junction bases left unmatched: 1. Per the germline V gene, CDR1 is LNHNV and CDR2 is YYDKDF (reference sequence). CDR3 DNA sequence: TGTGCCACCAGCAGAGGGACTAGCGGATCCTACGAGCAGTACGTC. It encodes CATSRGTSGSYEQYV.

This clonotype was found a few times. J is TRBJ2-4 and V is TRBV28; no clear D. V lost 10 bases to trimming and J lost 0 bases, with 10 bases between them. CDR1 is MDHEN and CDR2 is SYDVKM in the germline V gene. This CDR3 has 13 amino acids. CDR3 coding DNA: TGTGCCACGCTAAATTCAGCCAAAAACATTCAGTACTTC. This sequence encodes CATLNSAKNIQYF.

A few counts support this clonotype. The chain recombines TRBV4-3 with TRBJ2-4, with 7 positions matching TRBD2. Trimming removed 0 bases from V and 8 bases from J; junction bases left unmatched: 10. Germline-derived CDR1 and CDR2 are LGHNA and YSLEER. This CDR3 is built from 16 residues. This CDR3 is CASSQERSGGWDIQYF. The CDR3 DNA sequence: TGCGCCAGCAGCCAAGAAAGATCCGGGGGGTGGGACATTCAGTACTTC.

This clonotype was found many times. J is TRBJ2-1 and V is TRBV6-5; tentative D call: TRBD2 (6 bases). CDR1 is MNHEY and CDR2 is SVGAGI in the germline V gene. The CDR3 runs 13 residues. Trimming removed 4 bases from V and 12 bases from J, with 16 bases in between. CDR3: CASSWDSGFGQFF. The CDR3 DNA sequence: TGTGCCAGCAGTTGGGATAGCGGCTTTGGGCAGTTCTTC.

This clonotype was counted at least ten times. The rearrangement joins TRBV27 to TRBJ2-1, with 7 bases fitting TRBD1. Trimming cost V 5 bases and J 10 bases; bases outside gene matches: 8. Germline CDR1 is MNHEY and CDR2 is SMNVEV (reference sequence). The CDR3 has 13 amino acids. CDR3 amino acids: CASSLLTGNEQFF. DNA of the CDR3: TGTGCCAGCAGTCTATTGACAGGGAACGAGCAGTTCTTC.